These T cell receptor beta chains were read from a single sample in a study of chemoradiotherapy in HPV16-positive cancers. Produced via immunoSEQ multiplex PCR; TCRdb's table is partial and in-frame only. The data hold 40,000 to 65,000 clones, with around 90% observed a single time. This material consisted of blood, taken from a patient who underwent chemoradiotherapy. All receptors come from a human donor with HPV-associated anogenital cancer. The CDR3 runs from the conserved cysteine through the conserved F or W. The order of the fields is CDR3 length, V gene, CDR3 protein.

CDR3 length: 13
V gene: TRBV7-9
CDR3 protein: CASSLGQRGELFF

CDR3 length: 14
V gene: TRBV7-3
CDR3 protein: CASSLGTSGRAQYF

CDR3 length: 15
V gene: TRBV6-1
CDR3 protein: CASGRLAFSTDTQYF

CDR3 length: 12
V gene: TRBV29-1
CDR3 protein: CSVGQGLLEQYF

CDR3 length: 14
V gene: TRBV7-2
CDR3 protein: CASSSERQQETQYF

CDR3 length: 16
V gene: TRBV7-6
CDR3 protein: CASSLRGRGTRETQYF

CDR3 length: 13
V gene: TRBV5-1
CDR3 protein: CASSLDRGNGYTF

CDR3 length: 13
V gene: TRBV5-1
CDR3 protein: CASSLAGRSEQFF

CDR3 length: 16
V gene: TRBV5-5
CDR3 protein: CASSPTGALLNSPLHF

CDR3 length: 14
V gene: TRBV23-1
CDR3 protein: CASSQSRAEYGYTF

CDR3 length: 15
V gene: TRBV6-1
CDR3 protein: CASSQIPSGDYEQYF

CDR3 length: 15
V gene: TRBV30
CDR3 protein: CAWSTSSSGANVLTF

CDR3 length: 15
V gene: TRBV15
CDR3 protein: CATSRDRNSYYEQYF

CDR3 length: 16
V gene: TRBV4-2
CDR3 protein: CASSQDQAGSSYEQYF

CDR3 length: 16
V gene: TRBV11-2
CDR3 protein: CASSPGLWPLHNEQFF

CDR3 length: 16
V gene: TRBV6-5
CDR3 protein: CASSYSSSGTGWDYTF

CDR3 length: 14
V gene: TRBV28
CDR3 protein: CASSSPNSYNEQFF

CDR3 length: 15
V gene: TRBV6-5
CDR3 protein: CASSFTGGGNQPQHF

CDR3 length: 11
V gene: TRBV5-4
CDR3 protein: CASSLYDEQFF

CDR3 length: 11
V gene: TRBV28
CDR3 protein: CASSLRSEPVF

CDR3 length: 14
V gene: TRBV30
CDR3 protein: CAWSASPQGLEQYF

CDR3 length: 14
V gene: TRBV5-4
CDR3 protein: CASSLGQGRDEQFF

CDR3 length: 14
V gene: TRBV5-4
CDR3 protein: CASSVRGRGTEAFF

CDR3 length: 16
V gene: TRBV9
CDR3 protein: CASSVDQGSSYNEQFF

CDR3 length: 16
V gene: TRBV19
CDR3 protein: CASSITGGQGLETQYF

CDR3 length: 14
V gene: TRBV7-9
CDR3 protein: CASSPVGGISGYTF

CDR3 length: 13
V gene: TRBV30
CDR3 protein: CAWSAGHSYGYTF

CDR3 length: 13
V gene: TRBV30
CDR3 protein: CAWSGGGLGGYTF

CDR3 length: 19
V gene: TRBV6-1
CDR3 protein: CASSKGGGAGVLNTGELFF

CDR3 length: 13
V gene: TRBV7-2
CDR3 protein: CASSFDRGREQYF

CDR3 length: 13
V gene: TRBV9
CDR3 protein: CASGAGAQETQYF

CDR3 length: 13
V gene: TRBV30
CDR3 protein: CAWSVGSNQPQHF

CDR3 length: 15
V gene: TRBV5-4
CDR3 protein: CASSLGGGRNQPQHF

CDR3 length: 16
V gene: TRBV19
CDR3 protein: CASSIGGRVSGNTIYF

CDR3 length: 17
V gene: TRBV5-1
CDR3 protein: CASSLGAGRSSYNEQFF

CDR3 length: 14
V gene: TRBV6-5
CDR3 protein: CASSYSNPPYEQYF

CDR3 length: 17
V gene: TRBV27
CDR3 protein: CASSTWTNPGPKGTQYF

CDR3 length: 15
V gene: TRBV6-5
CDR3 protein: CASSYSGRGDSPLHF

CDR3 length: 15
V gene: TRBV18
CDR3 protein: CASRTGTGYENTIYF

CDR3 length: 15
V gene: TRBV29-1
CDR3 protein: CSVIGQGSSYNEQFF

CDR3 length: 14
V gene: TRBV18
CDR3 protein: CASSVQGAGYEQYF

CDR3 length: 15
V gene: TRBV5-8
CDR3 protein: CASSLARQFGETQYF

CDR3 length: 15
V gene: TRBV5-1
CDR3 protein: CASSPRDRGADGYTF

CDR3 length: 13
V gene: TRBV2
CDR3 protein: CARMTELNTEAFF

CDR3 length: 15
V gene: TRBV7-9
CDR3 protein: CASSLPLLDQETQYF

CDR3 length: 15
V gene: TRBV29-1
CDR3 protein: CSAEEGKLAGTEQFF

CDR3 length: 13
V gene: TRBV2
CDR3 protein: CASSELGNYGYTF

CDR3 length: 13
V gene: TRBV15
CDR3 protein: CATSRDFPYEQYF

CDR3 length: 14
V gene: TRBV5-1
CDR3 protein: CASGEGGSNQPQHF

CDR3 length: 13
V gene: TRBV19
CDR3 protein: CASSPGWNTEAFF

CDR3 length: 16
V gene: TRBV6-5
CDR3 protein: CASSYSSGGLYNEQFF

CDR3 length: 17
V gene: TRBV7-9
CDR3 protein: CASSPRSGDSNTGELFF

CDR3 length: 16
V gene: TRBV6-6
CDR3 protein: CASSRRADSSTDTQYF

CDR3 length: 15
V gene: TRBV15
CDR3 protein: CATSRGPQAKETQYF

CDR3 length: 16
V gene: TRBV7-2
CDR3 protein: CASSLTGTNTWGEQFF